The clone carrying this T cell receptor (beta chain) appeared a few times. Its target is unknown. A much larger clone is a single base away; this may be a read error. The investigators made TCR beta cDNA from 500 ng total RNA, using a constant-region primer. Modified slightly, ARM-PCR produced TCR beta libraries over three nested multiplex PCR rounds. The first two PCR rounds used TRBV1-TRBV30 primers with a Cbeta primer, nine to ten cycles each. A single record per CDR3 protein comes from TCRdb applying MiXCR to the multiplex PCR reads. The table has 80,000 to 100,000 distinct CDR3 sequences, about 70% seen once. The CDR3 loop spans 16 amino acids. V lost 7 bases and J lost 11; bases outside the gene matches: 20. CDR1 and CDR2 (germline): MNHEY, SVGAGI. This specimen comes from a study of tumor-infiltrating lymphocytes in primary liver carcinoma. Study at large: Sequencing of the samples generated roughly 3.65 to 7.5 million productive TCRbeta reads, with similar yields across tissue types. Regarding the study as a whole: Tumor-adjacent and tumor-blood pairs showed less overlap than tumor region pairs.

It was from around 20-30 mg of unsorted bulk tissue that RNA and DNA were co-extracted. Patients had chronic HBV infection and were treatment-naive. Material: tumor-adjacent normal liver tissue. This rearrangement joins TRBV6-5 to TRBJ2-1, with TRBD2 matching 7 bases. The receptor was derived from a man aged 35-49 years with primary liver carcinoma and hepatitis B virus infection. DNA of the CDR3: TGTGCCAGCACAACACACCAAATAACCGGGACTACCAAGCAGTTCTTC. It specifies CASTTHQITGTTKQFF.